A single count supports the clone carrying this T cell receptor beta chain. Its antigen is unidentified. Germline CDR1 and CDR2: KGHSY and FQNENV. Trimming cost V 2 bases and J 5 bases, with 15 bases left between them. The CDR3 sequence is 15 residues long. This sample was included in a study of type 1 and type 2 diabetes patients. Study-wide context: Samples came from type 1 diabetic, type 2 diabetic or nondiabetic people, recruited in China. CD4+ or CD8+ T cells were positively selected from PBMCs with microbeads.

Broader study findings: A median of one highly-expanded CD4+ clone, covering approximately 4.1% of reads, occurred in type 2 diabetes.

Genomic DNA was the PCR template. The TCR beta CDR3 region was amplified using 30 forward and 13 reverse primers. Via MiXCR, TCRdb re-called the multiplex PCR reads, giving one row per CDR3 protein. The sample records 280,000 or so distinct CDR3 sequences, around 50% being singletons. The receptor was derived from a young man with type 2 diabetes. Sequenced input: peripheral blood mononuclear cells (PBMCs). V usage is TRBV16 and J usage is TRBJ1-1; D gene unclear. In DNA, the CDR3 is TGTGCCAGCAGCCAAGAACGGATAAGAGGAACTGAAGCTTTCTTT. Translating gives CASSQERIRGTEAFF.